This record concerns one T cell receptor (beta chain) sequence. Its antigen is undetermined. The CDR3 covers 16 residues. The sample is drawn from a study of T cell responses to AZD1222 COVID-19 vaccine. Study-level results: Sampling that yielded the repertoires occurred only after the peak T cell response.

Data came from immunoSEQ multiplex PCR; TCRdb stores just in-frame clones and leaves some out. The repertoire holds about 150,000 clones, about 92% seen once, with under 2.5% in the top ten. The sequencing used peripheral blood, collected on day 0 of AZD1222 vaccination. The gene calls are TRBV21-1 and TRBJ1-1; the D call TRBD1 from the table was never checked on the DNA. TRBV21-1 is noted as a pseudogene. This TCR derives from an adult in good health. CDR3 coding DNA: TGTGCCAGCAGCACCCGGACAGGGGCCATGAACACTGAAGCTTTCTTT. Encoded protein: CASSTRTGAMNTEAFF.